This T cell receptor (beta chain) was sequenced in a study of blood T cell repertoires in COVID-19 (dated by TCRdb to the early 2020s). Describing the broader study: Samples covering the acute and convalescent phases of COVID-19 were provided by collaborators in the United States, Italy and Spain. The material from the prospective study consisted of cDNA or gDNA derived from T cells, B-cell-depleted T cells, or PBMCs. The dataset comprised deeply sampled blood TCRbeta repertoires from subjects exposed to, actively infected with, or recovered from COVID-19. The repertoires were released in a freely available public database intended as a resource for research on the immune response to SARS-CoV-2. Samples were obtained from the ongoing ImmuneRACE study (first 160 participants) and from about 1,300 subjects provided by 6 global collaborators. Sample metadata almost always included a de-identified subject ID, COVID-19 status, age in years and sex. HLA class I and class II types, where available, came from metadata supplied by the sample provider rather than from assay-based typing. What the research found in general, with its limitations: The quantity of clinical and demographic metadata differed by source and by participant and was supplied without curation.

Each collaborating institution followed its own protocols to collect whole blood in K2EDTA tubes. For TCRbeta analysis, collaborators shipped samples in one of three forms: frozen whole blood, isolated PBMCs, or DNA extracted from either of those sample types. TCRbeta CDR3 regions were amplified from genomic DNA using the immunoSEQ Assay, a bias-controlled multiplex PCR. Under the source paper's analysis protocol: Within the assay, amplification of reference gene primers was used to estimate how many nucleated cells each sample contained. To quantify the absolute abundance of each unique TCRbeta CDR3 rearrangement, sequence reads were collapsed and filtered. Productive Simpson clonality was computed per sample as the square root of Simpson's diversity index over productive rearrangements. The immuneACCESS repertoire file appears here via TCRdb, limited to in-frame rearrangements. These files lack a portion of the clones; in checked studies, under half of the deficit traces to unresolved V genes, and the cause of the others is not known. The DNA gave D and trimming, while V, J and clone size come from that table. Recorded for this sample are tens of thousands of clones; around 80% of them occurred a single time. The ten largest clones take up 8.5% to 14% of the sample.

CDR1 is given as MDHEN and CDR2 as SYDVKM, both from the germline V gene. Trimming accounts for 3 bases at V and 0 bases at J, while the number of junction bases matched to no gene is 1. From the cysteine up to the phenylalanine, the CDR3 has a length of 15 residues. Here the CDR3 DNA is all that survives: 45 bases in frame from base 1. For this clone: Its target antigen remains unknown. Base qualities are missing; no much larger clone stands one base away. This specimen includes other DNA sequences encoding the same CDR3.

The TCR sequence derives from a man aged 45-60 years with acute or convalescent COVID-19. Sequences were obtained from peripheral blood. Rearrangement joined TRBV28 to TRBJ2-2; 7 central bases correspond to TRBD2. The sequenced DNA: TGTGCCAGCAGTTTGGGAGGGGCGAACACCGGGGAGCTGTTTTTT. This codes for CASSLGGANTGELFF.